The 28 T cell receptor beta chains presented below share a single source sample, sequenced in a study of human T cells and chemical hapten exposure. TCRdb processed the 5' RACE reads anew with MiXCR; each CDR3 protein has one entry. The data contain roughly 110,000 distinct CDR3 sequences, 15% to 20% of them singletons. Total RNA was isolated from whole blood that had not been fractionated. Every receptor here comes from a human donor in good health.

The chain joins TRBV9 to TRBJ2-3; D is unclear. CDR3 length: 14 amino acids. Trimming pared 0 bases from V and 0 bases from J, leaving 5 bases between. The germline gives CDR1 SGDLS, CDR2 YYNGEE. CDR3 DNA: TGTGCCAGCAGCGTAGGTGGTAGCACAGATACGCAGTATTTT. Residues: CASSVGGSTDTQYF.

The chain couples TRBV6-1 to TRBJ2-7; no firm D call. Germline values: CDR1 MNHNS, CDR2 SASEGT. The CDR3 sequence is 12 residues long. The germline V and J ends were trimmed by 3 bases and 7 bases, with 10 bases remaining between them. The CDR3 loop is CASSDRVLEQYF. DNA for the CDR3: TGTGCCAGCAGTGATCGGGTGTTGGAGCAGTACTTC.

The chain couples TRBV6-5 to TRBJ1-5; D remains ambiguous. Germline loops: CDR1 MNHEY, CDR2 SVGAGI. This CDR3 is 14 amino acids long. Trimming removed 6 bases at V and 2 bases at J, with 11 bases between. The CDR3 region is CASRDGRGNQPQHF. CDR3 nucleotide sequence: TGTGCCAGCAGGGACGGGAGGGGCAATCAGCCCCAGCATTTT.

The rearrangement uses TRBV10-3 and TRBJ2-7; D could derive from TRBD1 or TRBD2 (5 bases each). The V and J ends lost 9 bases and 2 bases respectively, with 17 bases between them. CDR3 length: 14 amino acids. Germline V gene data show CDR1 as ENHRY and CDR2 as SYGVKD. Written as DNA, the CDR3 is TGTGCCATTACGACCGGGACGGAAACCTACGAGCAGTACTTC. Translated: CAITTGTETYEQYF.

The sample holds a few counts of this clonotype. V usage is TRBV11-2 and J usage is TRBJ1-5, with a weak D call TRBD1 (6 bases). Germline V gene lookup returns CDR1 SGHAT and CDR2 FQNNGV. Between the trimmed V and J ends, which lost 1 base and 4 bases, there was a span of 14 bases. The CDR3 covers 16 residues. The CDR3 spells CASSLGRDQGNQPQHF. In DNA, the CDR3 is TGTGCCAGCAGCTTAGGCCGAGACCAGGGGAATCAGCCCCAGCATTTT.

This chain links TRBV11-2 with TRBJ1-1; D gene unclear. Trimming took off 1 base at V and 4 bases at J, with 10 bases between the two ends. Germline V CDR1 and CDR2: SGHAT, FQNNGV. This CDR3 spans 14 amino acids. CDR3 sequence reads: CASSLALYGTEAFF. The CDR3 bases are TGTGCCAGCAGCTTAGCTCTGTACGGCACTGAAGCTTTCTTT.

The V call is TRBV6-1, the J call TRBJ1-6, with D perhaps matching TRBD1 (6 bases). The V and J ends lost 2 bases and 2 bases respectively, with 10 bases between them. Germline V gene lookup returns CDR1 MNHNS and CDR2 SASEGT. The length of the CDR3 is 16 residues. CDR3 region: CASSERRTAYNSPLHF. As DNA, the CDR3 is TGTGCCAGCAGTGAACGCCGGACAGCCTATAATTCACCCCTCCACTTT.

Only a few counts were recorded for this clonotype. The CDR3 coding sequence is TGTGCCAGCAGCCGGGGGACAAGAATGAACACTGAAGCTTTCTTT. Amino acids: CASSRGTRMNTEAFF. The chain couples TRBV14 to TRBJ1-1, with a possible D match to TRBD1 (6 bases). Looked up from germline, CDR1 is SGHDN and CDR2 is FVKESK. CDR3 length: 15 amino acids. Between the trimmed V and J ends, which lost 4 bases and 0 bases, there was a span of 12 bases.

In this sample, this clonotype turned up many times. The rearrangement links TRBV20-1 to TRBJ2-3; TRBD2 agrees at 7 bases. From germline, CDR1 is DFQATT and CDR2 SNEGSKA (reference sequence). The CDR3 extends over 17 amino acids. V was pared by 3 bases and J by 4 bases, with 16 bases of the junction left unmatched. CDR3 in DNA: TGCAGTGCTAGCCTATATTCGGCGGGAGTGGCCCCAGATACGCAGTATTTT. Amino acids: CSASLYSAGVAPDTQYF.

The rearrangement links TRBV28 to TRBJ2-3, with 7 nucleotides matching TRBD1. V shed 4 bases and J 2 bases; nucleotides not matched to a gene: 3. The CDR3 covers 14 residues. Germline assignment: CDR1 MDHEN and CDR2 SYDVKM. The CDR3: CASSYRGHTDTQYF. The CDR3 DNA is TGTGCCAGCAGTTACAGGGGCCACACAGATACGCAGTATTTT.

The chain recombines TRBV6-2 or TRBV6-3 with TRBJ2-5; 7 bases are a match to TRBD2. The CDR3 sequence is 13 residues long. The germline V gene encodes CDR1 MNHEY and CDR2 SVGEGT. V lost 4 bases and J lost 3; bases outside the gene matches: 2. The DNA of the CDR3 is TGTGCCAGCAGTTCCCTAGCGGAAGAGACCCAGTACTTC. Protein product: CASSSLAEETQYF.

The chain joins TRBV2 to TRBJ2-5; 9 bases are shared with TRBD2. This CDR3 contains 14 residues. J was trimmed by 0 bases and V by 7 bases; bases with no gene match: 3. In germline, CDR1 is SNHLY, CDR2 FYNNEI. The CDR3 sequence: CASTLAGNQETQYF. The CDR3 DNA reads as TGTGCCAGCACCCTAGCGGGGAACCAAGAGACCCAGTACTTC.

This clonotype has only one observation. V is TRBV10-3 and J is TRBJ2-5; no clear D gene. The CDR3 totals 15 residues. V was shortened by 2 bases and J by 4 bases, with 14 bases between the two germline ends. Looked up from germline, CDR1 is ENHRY and CDR2 is SYGVKD. CDR3 DNA: TGTGCCATCAGTGAGCCCGGAGAGGAGCGAGAGACCCAGTACTTC. Translated, it gives CAISEPGEERETQYF.

This clonotype was picked up a small number of times. One junction end disagrees with the germline gene, perhaps due to a read error. The J gene is TRBJ1-5, the V gene TRBV4-2; the D gene is possibly TRBD1 (5 bases). From germline, CDR1 is LGHNA and CDR2 YNFKEQ. The CDR3 length is 17 residues. The CDR3 reads CASRQGGAGASNQPQHF. The CDR3 DNA follows: TGTGCCAGCAGGCAAGGTGGGGCCGGTGCTAGCAATCAGCCCCAGCATTTT.

The chain joins TRBV18 to TRBJ1-3, with D perhaps matching TRBD1 (5 bases). Germline V gene lookup returns CDR1 KGHSH and CDR2 LQKENI. The CDR3 sequence is 14 residues long. The V gene lost 3 bases and the J gene lost 4 bases, with 10 bases spanning the gap. This chain's CDR3 is CASSPPTVGNTIYF. The CDR3 coding sequence is TGTGCCAGCTCACCCCCGACAGTCGGAAACACCATATATTTT.

This clonotype was detected only once. V usage is TRBV19 and J usage is TRBJ1-5; unclear D gene. The CDR3 covers 14 residues. V lost 0 bases and J 7 bases, leaving 10 bases between the germline ends. Germline V CDR1 and CDR2: LNHDA, SQIVND (reference sequence). This CDR3 is CASSIEGIGQPQHF. The DNA for the CDR3 is TGTGCCAGTAGTATAGAGGGAATAGGACAGCCCCAGCATTTT.

Worth noting for this clonotype: Germline and junction disagree at one end, which may indicate a read error. V gene TRBV12-3 or TRBV12-4 combines with J gene TRBJ2-1, with 8 bases fitting TRBD2. The CDR3 sequence is 15 residues long. As DNA, the CDR3 is TGTGCCAGCAGTATAGCGGGGCCCTCCTACAATGAGCAGTTCTTC. Encoded protein: CASSIAGPSYNEQFF.

V usage is TRBV12-3 or TRBV12-4 and J usage is TRBJ2-1, with TRBD2 matching over 7 bases. J lost 7 bases, V lost 8 bases, and 14 bases had no gene match. The CDR3 is 15 residues long. CDR3 nucleotide sequence: TGTGCCAGCCGTGAATACGGAGGGAGGGAGAATGAGCAGTTCTTC. As protein: CASREYGGRENEQFF.

The chain couples TRBV6-2 or TRBV6-3 to TRBJ1-1; no firm D call. V was shortened by 5 bases and J by 1 base, with 8 bases between the two germline ends. This CDR3 comprises 13 residues. The germline V gene has CDR1 MNHEY and CDR2 SVGEGT. The CDR3 spells CASSMVWNTEAFF. DNA of the CDR3: TGTGCCAGCAGTATGGTCTGGAACACTGAAGCTTTCTTT.

This clonotype was found a few times. The chain carries TRBV20-1 and TRBJ1-5; 8 bases are shared with TRBD1. CDR1 DFQATT and CDR2 SNEGSKA come from the germline V gene (reference sequence). V lost 1 base to trimming and J lost 0 bases; unmatched junction nucleotides: 11. The CDR3 runs to 18 residues. This CDR3 is CSARGWTGSFNSNQPQHF. The DNA of the CDR3 is TGCAGTGCTAGAGGGTGGACAGGGTCCTTTAATAGCAATCAGCCCCAGCATTTT.

V and J are TRBV6-5 and TRBJ2-3, with 12 bases matching TRBD2. V gave up 6 bases and J gave up 4 bases; unmatched junction bases: 8. Germline assignment: CDR1 MNHEY and CDR2 SVGAGI. CDR3 size: 16 residues. In DNA form, the CDR3 reads TGTGCCAGCAGGCCGACTAGCGGGAGCTTCCCAGATACGCAGTATTTT. Its protein is CASRPTSGSFPDTQYF.

This clonotype was counted a few times. The rearrangement uses TRBV29-1 and TRBJ2-2; no clear D gene. V shed 5 bases and J shed 2 bases, with 9 bases lying between them. Germline CDR1 SQVTM, CDR2 ANQGSEA. The CDR3 has 13 amino acids. The CDR3 sequence is CSVLTPNTGELFF. CDR3 bases: TGCAGCGTTCTGACACCTAACACCGGGGAGCTGTTTTTT.

This clonotype was seen a few times. The chain joins TRBV10-3 to TRBJ2-4; D might be TRBD2 (5 bases). The germline V gene encodes CDR1 ENHRY and CDR2 SYGVKD. The CDR3 runs to 16 residues. Trimming removed 2 bases at V and 0 bases at J, with 11 bases between. The CDR3 DNA reads as TGTGCCATCAGTGAGGGAGCGGTTCAAGCCAAAAACATTCAGTACTTC. Translating it yields CAISEGAVQAKNIQYF.

The V and J genes are TRBV20-1 and TRBJ2-3; D possibly corresponds to TRBD2 (6 bases). Germline loops: CDR1 DFQATT, CDR2 SNEGSKA (reference sequence). The CDR3 loop spans 17 amino acids. The V end was cut by 5 bases, the J end by 3 bases, with 24 bases between. The CDR3 is CSAPASGAGKGTDTQYF. CDR3 bases: TGCAGTGCTCCCGCATCTGGAGCGGGCAAGGGTACAGATACGCAGTATTTT.

The J gene is TRBJ2-3, the V gene TRBV29-1; D is uncertain. V was shortened by 7 bases and J by 4 bases, with 9 bases between the two germline ends. Germline CDR1 and CDR2: SQVTM and ANQGSEA. This CDR3 spans 11 amino acids. The CDR3 here is CSALAADTQYF. For the CDR3, the DNA is TGCAGCGCCTTAGCCGCAGATACGCAGTATTTT.

This clonotype was observed a few times. The chain has TRBV28 and TRBJ1-1, with 7 nucleotides matching TRBD1. V gave up 5 bases and J gave up 2 bases; unmatched junction bases: 5. Germline CDR1 is MDHEN and CDR2 is SYDVKM. This CDR3 has 14 amino acids. For the CDR3, the DNA is TGTGCCAGCAGTCCGGGGACAGATAACACTGAAGCTTTCTTT. Amino acid sequence: CASSPGTDNTEAFF.

The rearrangement joins TRBV10-3 to TRBJ2-7, with unresolved D. Germline CDR1 and CDR2: ENHRY and SYGVKD. Trimming shortened V by 0 bases and J by 6 bases, and 3 bases separated the two germline ends. There are 11 residues in the CDR3. In DNA form, the CDR3 reads TGTGCCATCAGTGAGTCCACCGAGCAGTACTTC. Translating it yields CAISESTEQYF.

The rearrangement joins TRBV24-1 to TRBJ2-2; 7 bases agree with TRBD2. CDR3 length: 15 amino acids. Germline V CDR1 and CDR2: KGHDR, SFDVKD. V lost 2 bases to trimming and J lost 4 bases; unmatched junction nucleotides: 3. Here the CDR3 DNA reads TGTGCCACCAGTGATTCGTCTAGCGGCACCGGGGAGCTGTTTTTT. Translating gives CATSDSSSGTGELFF.